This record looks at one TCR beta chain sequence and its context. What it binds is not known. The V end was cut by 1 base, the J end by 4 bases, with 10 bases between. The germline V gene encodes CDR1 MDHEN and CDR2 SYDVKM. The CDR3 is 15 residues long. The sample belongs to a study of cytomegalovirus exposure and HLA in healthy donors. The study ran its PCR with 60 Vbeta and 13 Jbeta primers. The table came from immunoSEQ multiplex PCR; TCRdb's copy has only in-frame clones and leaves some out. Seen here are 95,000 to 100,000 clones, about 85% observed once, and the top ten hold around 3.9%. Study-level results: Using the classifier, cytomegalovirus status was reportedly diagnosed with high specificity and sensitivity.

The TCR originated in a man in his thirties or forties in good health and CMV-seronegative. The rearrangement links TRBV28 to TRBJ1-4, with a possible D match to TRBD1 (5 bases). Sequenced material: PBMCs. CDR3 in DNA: TGTGCCAGCAGTTTATCAACAGGCATTAATGAAAAACTGTTTTTT. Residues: CASSLSTGINEKLFF.